Below, 18 T cell receptor beta chains from the same sample are listed, as sequenced in a study of blood T cells in healthy people across ages. Primed by a sample-barcoded 5' primer and a J-beta primer mix, a second PCR proceeded for about 7 to 12 cycles. From the 5' RACE reads, TCRdb called clonotypes with MiXCR, one entry per CDR3 protein. The sample has about 1.6 million distinct CDR3 sequences, about 31% seen once. Sequences were obtained from blood. The source of these receptors is a woman between 25 and 40 years old in good health.

The chain has TRBV21-1 and TRBJ2-7. TRBV21-1 has pseudogene status. The CDR3 totals 11 residues. CDR3 sequence reads: CASKVRDEQYF. The CDR3 DNA is TGTGCCAGCAAAGTTCGCGACGAGCAGTACTTC.

The chain has TRBV9 and TRBJ2-3; TRBD2 agrees at 9 bases. The CDR3 has 17 residues. CDR1 is SGDLS and CDR2 is YYNGEE in the germline V gene. V shed 0 bases, J shed 5 bases, and the junction held 10 bases outside the gene matches. The CDR3 DNA reads as TGTGCCAGCAGCGTAGCTTCGGGCGGGGGGGCCCGAGATACGCAGTATTTT. Its translation: CASSVASGGGARDTQYF.

There are many counts of this clonotype. V is TRBV29-1 and J is TRBJ2-1; D may be TRBD2 (6 bases). The V gene's germline CDR1 is SQVTM and CDR2 ANQGSEA. This CDR3 spans 14 amino acids. Trimming removed 7 bases from V and 5 bases from J, with 18 bases in between. In nucleotides, the CDR3 is TGCAGCGCCCATGGAGGGGCGGTAAACAATGAGCAGTTCTTC. This gives the protein CSAHGGAVNNEQFF.

This clonotype was counted at least ten times. This rearrangement joins TRBV6-2 or TRBV6-3 to TRBJ1-2; no reliable D call. CDR3 length: 14 residues. The V and J ends lost 3 bases and 5 bases respectively, with 13 bases between them. CDR1 and CDR2 from the germline V gene are MNHEY and SVGEGT. Here the CDR3 reads CASSYPGAVYGYTF. Written as DNA, the CDR3 is TGTGCCAGCAGTTATCCAGGTGCAGTGTATGGCTACACCTTC.

This rearrangement joins TRBV4-1 to TRBJ1-5, with D unresolved. Germline V gene sequence: CDR1 MGHRA, CDR2 YSYEKL. The CDR3 runs to 16 residues. V lost 4 bases, J lost 7 bases, and 20 bases lay in between. This CDR3 is CASSPTTGALGQPQHF. As DNA, the CDR3 is TGCGCCAGCAGCCCCACAACCGGAGCTTTGGGACAGCCCCAGCATTTT.

This clonotype was counted between two and nine times. The chain joins TRBV29-1 to TRBJ1-1, with D maybe TRBD1 (6 bases). Between the trimmed V and J ends, which lost 6 bases and 0 bases, there was a span of 11 bases. Germline V gives CDR1 SQVTM, CDR2 ANQGSEA. The CDR3 spans 13 residues. The CDR3 DNA reads as TGCAGCGTCTGGACAGAAATGAACACTGAAGCTTTCTTT. Residues: CSVWTEMNTEAFF. The full variable domain, in which reference TRBV29-1 and TRBJ1-1 provide the parts outside the CDR3, is SAVISQKPSRDICQRGTSLTIQCQVDSQVTMMFWYRQQPGQSLTLIATANQGSEATYESGFVIDKFPISRPNLTFSTLTVSNMSPEDSSIYLCSVWTEMNTEAFFGQGTRLTVV.

V usage is TRBV7-6 and J usage is TRBJ2-7; TRBD2 matches at 11 bases. With 5 bases clipped from V and 3 bases from J, the junction kept 6 bases outside the gene matches. CDR3 length equals 15 residues. Germline values: CDR1 SGHVS, CDR2 FNYEAQ. The CDR3 region is CASSPGLAEVYEQYF. The CDR3 DNA follows: TGTGCCAGCAGCCCGGGACTAGCGGAAGTCTACGAGCAGTACTTC.

In its sample, this clonotype was seen a few times. The CDR3 protein is CSARAPQENQETQYF. DNA of the CDR3: TGCAGTGCTAGAGCTCCGCAGGAGAACCAAGAGACCCAGTACTTC. J is TRBJ2-5 and V is TRBV20-1; D gene uncertain. The CDR3 runs 15 residues. Per the germline V gene, CDR1 is DFQATT and CDR2 is SNEGSKA (reference sequence). Trimming left V 1 base short and J 0 bases short, with 12 bases between.

For the CDR3, the DNA is TGTGCCAGCAGTTTAAGTGGCCATCCCTACGAGCAGTACTTC. Translation gives CASSLSGHPYEQYF. The chain has TRBV27 and TRBJ2-7, with D hard to call. The CDR3 loop spans 14 amino acids. Germline CDR1 reads MNHEY; CDR2 reads SMNVEV (reference sequence). The V and J ends lost 2 bases and 2 bases respectively, with 10 bases between them.

As for this clonotype: A much larger clone differs by one base, so this may be a read error. The chain is built from TRBV29-1 and TRBJ2-1; D unclear. This CDR3 is built from 13 residues. V was trimmed by 8 bases and J by 4 bases, leaving 15 bases between them. Germline CDR1 is SQVTM and CDR2 is ANQGSEA. For the CDR3, the DNA is TGCAGCACTGTGACTCCCGGTTACAATGAGCAGTTCTTC. Amino acid sequence: CSTVTPGYNEQFF.

This clonotype has more than one count but fewer than ten. The chain carries TRBV27 and TRBJ2-1; 13 positions match TRBD2. The CDR3 is 16 residues long. Germline loops: CDR1 MNHEY, CDR2 SMNVEV (reference sequence). Losses at the gene ends were 6 bases for V and 6 bases for J; bases not matched to a gene: 8. CDR3 loop: CASRRPGTSGTNEQFF. The DNA for the CDR3 is TGTGCCAGCAGACGCCCCGGGACTAGCGGGACCAATGAGCAGTTCTTC.

The J gene is TRBJ2-7, the V gene TRBV5-5; D is possibly TRBD1 (6 bases). CDR1 is SGHKS, CDR2 YYEKEE, per germline (reference sequence). V was trimmed by 5 bases and J by 0 bases, leaving 9 bases between them. The CDR3 spans 13 residues. The CDR3 reads CASRRDNSYEQYF. CDR3 DNA sequence: TGTGCCAGCAGAAGGGACAACTCCTACGAGCAGTACTTC.

This chain uses TRBV18 with TRBJ1-2, with 7 bases matching TRBD1. V lost 4 bases, J lost 8 bases, and 7 bases stayed unmatched. CDR1 and CDR2 from the germline V gene are KGHSH and LQKENI. CDR3 length: 13 residues. CDR3 residues: CASSLPTGVGYTF. The CDR3 region has the DNA TGTGCCAGCTCACTTCCTACAGGGGTCGGCTACACCTTC.

This clonotype has more than one count but fewer than ten. The rearrangement joins TRBV20-1 to TRBJ2-3; 13 positions match TRBD2. V lost 3 bases and J lost 1; bases outside the gene matches: 13. The CDR3 sequence is 19 residues long. CDR1 is DFQATT and CDR2 is SNEGSKA in the germline V gene (reference sequence). For the CDR3, the DNA is TGCAGTGCTAGTAGAGGACTAGCGGGAGAAAGTCCACGCACAGATACGCAGTATTTT. This encodes CSASRGLAGESPRTDTQYF.

This sequence joins TRBV5-1 and TRBJ2-7; TRBD1 might be the D (6 bases). This CDR3 region has 17 residues. Trimming took off 0 bases at V and 0 bases at J, with 16 bases between the two ends. Per germline, CDR1 SGHRS and CDR2 YFSETQ. As DNA, the CDR3 is TGCGCCAGCAGCTTGGTGGCTAGGGGGTTAACCTCCTACGAGCAGTACTTC. Translating gives CASSLVARGLTSYEQYF.

This clonotype was counted a few times. The J gene is TRBJ2-5, the V gene TRBV6-6; 7 nucleotides match TRBD1. The CDR3 is 15 residues long. Unmatched junction bases numbered 13, after V lost 6 bases and J lost 6 bases. In germline, CDR1 is MNHNY, CDR2 SVGAGI (reference sequence). The CDR3 DNA reads as TGTGCCAGCAGCCAGGGAACAGGGGCCAAAAAGACCCAGTACTTC. Translated: CASSQGTGAKKTQYF.

The genes are TRBV6-6 and TRBJ1-1, with D uncertain. The V end was cut by 0 bases, the J end by 3 bases, with 14 bases between. The length of the CDR3 is 16 residues. CDR1 is MNHNY and CDR2 is SVGAGI in the germline V gene (reference sequence). Written as DNA, the CDR3 is TGTGCCAGCAGTTACTCGCCAGGAGGCGTGGACACTGAAGCTTTCTTT. This encodes CASSYSPGGVDTEAFF.

This clonotype was seen a few times. The chain combines TRBV12-1 with TRBJ2-3; the table's TRBD1 call for D was not verified on the DNA. TRBV12-1 is annotated as a pseudogene. The CDR3 is made up of 16 amino acids. Here the CDR3 reads CASSGRSAGCAYTQYF. Here the CDR3 DNA reads TGTGCCAGCAGCGGCCGCTCGGCGGGGTGCGCGTATACGCAGTATTTT.